This T cell receptor (beta chain) was profiled in a study of cytomegalovirus exposure and HLA in healthy donors. The study's findings and limits: For TCR beta chains, V- and J-gene trimming was later linked to a missense DCLRE1C variant. Reports described diagnosis of cytomegalovirus status by the classifier as highly specific and sensitive. As a later analysis revealed, the rate of TCR association differed by HLA locus, with DRB1 most and HLA-C fewest.

Germline CDR1 is GTSNPN and CDR2 is SVGIG (reference sequence). The CDR3 extends over 14 amino acids. Trimming cost V 0 bases and J 2 bases, with 7 bases left between them. With 60 Vbeta and 13 Jbeta primers, the PCR was carried out. Profiled with immunoSEQ multiplex PCR; TCRdb holds only in-frame clones, not every one. Of 99,000 or so clones detected, about 79% appear once; the ten largest clones hold roughly 6.2%. As concerns this clone: No antigen is known for it.

This sequence joins TRBV30 and TRBJ2-2; no reliable D call. The sequenced material came from PBMCs. The source of this sequence is a man aged 55-75 years in good health and CMV-seropositive. CDR3 bases: TGTGCCTGGAGTGTACTGCCCAACACCGGGGAGCTGTTTTTT. Translating gives CAWSVLPNTGELFF.